Shown below are 8 T cell receptor beta chains from a single sample sequenced in a study of blood T cell repertoires in COVID-19. Libraries were prepared by immunoSEQ multiplex PCR; TCRdb keeps only in-frame clonotypes and omits some of them. This sample has about 170,000 clones; around 82% occur once, and the top ten carry 11%. Sequencing was done on a sample of peripheral blood. The receptors stem from a man aged 70-80 years with active or convalescent COVID-19.

The V call is TRBV5-1, the J call TRBJ2-1; 13 bases map to TRBD2. The germline V gene has CDR1 SGHRS and CDR2 YFSETQ. The CDR3 is 16 residues long. J was trimmed by 8 bases and V by 2 bases; bases with no gene match: 7. The CDR3 DNA reads TGCGCCAGCAGCTTTCGGACTAGCGGGAGAGGTGATGAGCAGTTCTTC. It specifies CASSFRTSGRGDEQFF.

The chain links TRBV29-1 to TRBJ2-7; 7 nucleotides match TRBD2. This CDR3 is 15 amino acids long. The J segment lost 3 bases and the V segment lost 3 bases, leaving 11 bases of the junction unmatched. Germline V gene data show CDR1 as SQVTM and CDR2 as ANQGSEA. CDR3 protein: CSVDARSGTIYEQYF. DNA for the CDR3: TGCAGCGTTGACGCAAGATCCGGGACTATCTACGAGCAGTACTTC.

V gene TRBV5-1 combines with J gene TRBJ2-3; D is possibly TRBD1 (5 bases). The germline V gene encodes CDR1 SGHRS and CDR2 YFSETQ. The CDR3 runs to 14 residues. V was shortened by 3 bases and J by 4 bases, with 12 bases between the two germline ends. CDR3: CASSSSGRADTQYF. Written as DNA, the CDR3 is TGCGCCAGCAGCTCCTCAGGGCGCGCAGATACGCAGTATTTT.

V gene TRBV3-1 (or the pseudogene TRBV3-2) combines with J gene TRBJ1-2, with 8 bases lining up with TRBD1. V gave up 0 bases and J gave up 5 bases; unmatched junction bases: 11. This CDR3 spans 17 amino acids. The germline V gene has CDR1 LGHDT and CDR2 YNNKEL (reference sequence). CDR3 region: CASSQDKWAGGKYGYTF. The DNA for the CDR3 is TGTGCCAGCAGCCAAGATAAGTGGGCAGGGGGCAAGTATGGCTACACCTTC.

The chain uses TRBV28 and TRBJ1-4; D unresolved. The V end was cut by 5 bases, the J end by 10 bases, with 8 bases between. There are 11 residues in the CDR3. Germline V gene lookup returns CDR1 MDHEN and CDR2 SYDVKM. CDR3 sequence (DNA): TGTGCCAGCAGTCAATCGGGAAAACTGTTTTTT. As protein: CASSQSGKLFF.

The chain links TRBV7-2 to TRBJ1-1; D might be TRBD1 (5 bases). V was clipped by 4 bases and J by 1 base, with 10 bases between them. This CDR3 contains 14 residues. CDR1 and CDR2 (germline): SGHTA, FQGNSA. The CDR3 bases are TGTGCCAGCAGCTCGGCGGGGACGAACACTGAAGCTTTCTTT. Residues: CASSSAGTNTEAFF.

This chain joins TRBV7-8 and TRBJ1-1, with a weak D call TRBD1 (5 bases). Trimming pared 5 bases from V and 3 bases from J, leaving 19 bases between. Germline V lookup: CDR1 SGHVS, CDR2 FQNEAQ. CDR3 length equals 16 residues. CDR3 protein: CASSGRGEFRDTEAFF. The CDR3 region has the DNA TGTGCCAGCAGCGGCCGGGGGGAGTTCCGGGACACTGAAGCTTTCTTT.

V and J are TRBV14 and TRBJ1-1; weak D call: TRBD1 (5 bases). The CDR3 sequence is 14 residues long. Trimming left V 4 bases short and J 0 bases short, with 9 bases between. Germline CDR1 is SGHDN and CDR2 is FVKESK. CDR3 sequence reads: CASSPAGVNTEAFF. Written as DNA, the CDR3 is TGTGCCAGCAGCCCAGCGGGGGTGAACACTGAAGCTTTCTTT.